The 15 T cell receptor beta chains listed next were all sequenced from one sample in a study of shared clonotypes between healthy human individuals. Repertoires were generated with immunoSEQ multiplex PCR, while TCRdb's copy carries only in-frame clones and drops some. Among under 850,000 clones listed, approximately 77% were seen once. The sequenced sample consisted of memory CD4+ T cells sorted from blood. The subset: CD45RA-negative fraction. The receptor source for this set is a woman in her twenties or thirties in good health.

The chain carries TRBV5-1 and TRBJ2-7; no reliable D call. The CDR3 length is 14 residues. Deletions cut 0 bases from V and 2 bases from J, with 9 bases between. Germline CDR1 is SGHRS and CDR2 is YFSETQ. The DNA for the CDR3 is TGCGCCAGCAGCTTGGCCAGCAGAGCCTACGAGCAGTACTTC. Translating it yields CASSLASRAYEQYF. The full variable domain, completed using reference TRBV5-1 and TRBJ2-7, is KAGVTQTPRYLIKTRGQQVTLSCSPISGHRSVSWYQQTPGQGLQFLFEYFSETQRNKGNFPGRFSGRQFSNSRSEMNVSTLELGDSALYLCASSLASRAYEQYFGPGTRLTVT.

The chain employs TRBV5-1 and TRBJ2-7; D uncertain. V lost 0 bases, J lost 2 bases, and 9 bases lay in between. The CDR3 consists of 14 residues. Germline CDR1 is SGHRS and CDR2 is YFSETQ. The CDR3 DNA follows: TGCGCCAGCAGCTTGGATCCGTATACCTACGAGCAGTACTTC. Encoded protein: CASSLDPYTYEQYF.

This clone was found a few times. This chain joins TRBV10-1 and TRBJ2-2, with D possibly being TRBD2 (5 bases). CDR3 length: 13 residues. The germline gives CDR1 WNHNN, CDR2 SYGVQD (reference sequence). The V end was cut by 7 bases, the J end by 3 bases, with 9 bases between. The CDR3 loop reads CASKAVDTGELFF. CDR3 nucleotides: TGCGCCAGCAAAGCGGTAGACACCGGGGAGCTGTTTTTT.

V is TRBV6-4 and J is TRBJ2-3; 12 nucleotides agree with TRBD2. The CDR3 loop spans 15 amino acids. V shed 6 bases and J 6 bases; nucleotides not matched to a gene: 7. Germline V CDR1 and CDR2: MRHNA, SNTAGT. The chain's CDR3 is CASRASGRAADTQYF. The CDR3 DNA follows: TGTGCCAGCAGAGCTAGCGGGAGGGCCGCCGATACGCAGTATTTT.

The chain joins TRBV4-1 to TRBJ2-1; TRBD1 matches at 8 bases. Germline V gene lookup returns CDR1 MGHRA and CDR2 YSYEKL. V was clipped by 0 bases and J by 8 bases; unmatched bases: 3. This CDR3 is 14 amino acids long. This CDR3 reads CASSQDPGGYEQFF. The CDR3 nucleotides are TGCGCCAGCAGCCAAGATCCAGGGGGCTATGAGCAGTTCTTC.

For this clone: Other DNA sequences in the same sample also yield this CDR3. V and J are TRBV28 and TRBJ1-2; D remains ambiguous. CDR3 length equals 12 residues. Germline V lookup: CDR1 MDHEN, CDR2 SYDVKM. Trimming took 5 bases from V and 4 from J, leaving 8 bases between them. In DNA form, the CDR3 reads TGTGCCAGCAGTCCCTCTCCCTATGGCTACACCTTC. This encodes CASSPSPYGYTF.

This chain joins TRBV7-3 and TRBJ2-5; possibly TRBD1 for D (6 bases). The CDR3 runs to 15 residues. V dropped 5 bases and J dropped 1 base, with 14 bases sitting between them. Germline V gene lookup returns CDR1 SGHTA and CDR2 FQGTGA. The CDR3 is CASSLKQGSQETQYF. The CDR3 bases are TGTGCCAGCAGCCTTAAACAGGGAAGCCAAGAGACCCAGTACTTC.

Turning to this clone: Other nucleotide sequences from this sample produce the same CDR3. This chain's CDR3 is CASSVGLGEQFF. CDR3 DNA: TGTGCCAGCAGCGTAGGGTTGGGTGAGCAGTTCTTC. The genes are TRBV9 and TRBJ2-1, with unresolved D. Deletions cut 0 bases from V and 9 bases from J, with 7 bases between. The CDR3 loop spans 12 amino acids. Germline assignment: CDR1 SGDLS and CDR2 YYNGEE.

The chain links TRBV7-2 to TRBJ2-1, with TRBD2 identical over 9 bases. The CDR3 runs 15 residues. V gave up 5 bases and J gave up 8 bases; unmatched junction bases: 10. The V gene's germline CDR1 is SGHTA and CDR2 FQGNSA. The chain's CDR3 is CASSPGVAGVYEQFF. Here the CDR3 DNA reads TGTGCCAGCAGCCCCGGGGTAGCGGGGGTGTATGAGCAGTTCTTC.

The V gene is TRBV7-2, the J gene TRBJ2-5, with 8 bases lining up with TRBD2. Trimming cost V 4 bases and J 5 bases; bases outside gene matches: 6. Germline CDR1 and CDR2: SGHTA and FQGNSA. CDR3 size: 14 residues. This CDR3 is CASSSGLGFETQYF. The CDR3 nucleotides are TGTGCCAGCAGCTCGGGACTAGGCTTCGAGACCCAGTACTTC.

This clone was observed a few times. The chain recombines TRBV7-6 with TRBJ2-2; possibly TRBD2 for D (6 bases). From germline, CDR1 is SGHVS and CDR2 FNYEAQ. The V and J ends lost 5 bases and 8 bases respectively, with 24 bases between them. This CDR3 spans 17 amino acids. CDR3 region: CASSGPRLDGEEGELFF. CDR3 coding DNA: TGTGCCAGCAGCGGACCCCGACTAGACGGGGAAGAGGGGGAGCTGTTTTTT.

The sample holds many counts of this clone. The chain links TRBV29-1 to TRBJ2-3; no firm D call. Between the trimmed V and J ends, which lost 4 bases and 0 bases, there was a span of 8 bases. The V gene's germline CDR1 is SQVTM and CDR2 ANQGSEA. The CDR3 has 13 residues. The CDR3 sequence is CSVARTSTDTQYF. CDR3 bases: TGCAGCGTTGCCAGAACTAGCACAGATACGCAGTATTTT.

The rearrangement joins TRBV27 to TRBJ2-7, with a possible D match to TRBD2 (6 bases). Germline V gene data show CDR1 as MNHEY and CDR2 as SMNVEV (reference sequence). The CDR3 totals 14 residues. V was trimmed by 6 bases and J by 2 bases, leaving 14 bases between them. The CDR3 spells CASRDYSTTYEQYF. The CDR3 coding sequence is TGTGCCAGCAGGGACTACAGTACAACCTACGAGCAGTACTTC.

Details on this clone: Being one base from a much bigger clone, this may be a read error. Distinct nucleotide sequences in the sample also encode this CDR3. V is TRBV27 and J is TRBJ1-4; 9 positions match TRBD1. V shed 6 bases, J shed 4 bases, and the junction held 3 bases outside the gene matches. Germline values: CDR1 MNHEY, CDR2 SMNVEV (reference sequence). There are 14 residues in the CDR3. Here the CDR3 DNA reads TGTGCCAGCAGCCGGGGACAGGGTAATGAAAAACTGTTTTTT. Translating gives CASSRGQGNEKLFF.

This chain uses TRBV7-2 with TRBJ2-7; the match to TRBD1 covers 7 bases. The junction had 5 bases not matched to a gene; V was cut back by 3 bases and J by 0 bases. The CDR3 covers 15 residues. CDR1 is SGHTA and CDR2 is FQGNSA in the germline V gene. CDR3 loop: CASSFKTGNSYEQYF. In DNA, the CDR3 is TGTGCCAGCAGCTTTAAGACAGGGAACTCCTACGAGCAGTACTTC.